This TCR beta chain was identified in a study of blood T cell repertoires in COVID-19. Overall study context: T cells, B-cell-depleted T cells, or PBMCs supplied cDNA or gDNA.

Method: immunoSEQ multiplex PCR; TCRdb's copy keeps in-frame clones and lacks some. This table holds 70,000 or so clones, around 90% found once. This receptor was identified in a woman under 30 with acute or convalescent COVID-19. The sample consisted of peripheral blood.

The CDR3 DNA follows: TGTGCCAGCAGAGGGACAGTGAACACTGAAGCTTTCTTT. Translation gives CASRGTVNTEAFF. The genes are TRBV3-1 (or the pseudogene TRBV3-2) and TRBJ1-1, with 7 bases matching TRBD1. The ends lost 6 bases at V and 0 bases at J; junction bases unmatched: 1. CDR1 and CDR2 from the germline V gene are LGHDT and YNNKEL (reference sequence). CDR3 length: 13 amino acids.